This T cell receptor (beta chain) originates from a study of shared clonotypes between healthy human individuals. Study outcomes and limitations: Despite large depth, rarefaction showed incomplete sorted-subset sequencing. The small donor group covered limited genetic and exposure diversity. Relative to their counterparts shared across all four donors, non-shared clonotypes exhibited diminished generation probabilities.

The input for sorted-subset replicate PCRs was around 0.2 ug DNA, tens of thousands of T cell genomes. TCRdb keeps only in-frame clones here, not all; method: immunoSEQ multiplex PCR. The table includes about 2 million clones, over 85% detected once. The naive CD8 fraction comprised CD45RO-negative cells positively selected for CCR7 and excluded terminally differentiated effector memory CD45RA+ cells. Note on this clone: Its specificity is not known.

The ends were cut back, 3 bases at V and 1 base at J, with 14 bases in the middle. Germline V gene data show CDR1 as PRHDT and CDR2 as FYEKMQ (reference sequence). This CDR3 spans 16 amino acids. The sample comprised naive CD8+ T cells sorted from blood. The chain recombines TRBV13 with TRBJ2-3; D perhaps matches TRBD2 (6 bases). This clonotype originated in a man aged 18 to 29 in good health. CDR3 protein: CASSFRMERGTDTQYF. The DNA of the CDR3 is TGTGCCAGCAGCTTCCGGATGGAGCGGGGCACAGATACGCAGTATTTT.